This T cell receptor beta chain came from a study of early T cells in non-severe SARS-CoV-2 infection. At the level of the study: Bulk RNA taken from unsorted whole blood was sequenced, leaving chains unpaired.

This clonotype was detected ten times or more. Its matching antigen is unknown. In the library, individual cDNA molecules carried attached unique molecular identifiers. TCRdb processed the 5' RACE reads anew with MiXCR; each CDR3 protein has one entry. The sample has about 64,000 distinct CDR3 sequences, 8.8% seen once. Notes on the study in general: VDJdb-based matching was biased toward anti-spike CD8 responses and missed private and CD4 specificities.

CDR1 is SGHTA and CDR2 is FQGTGA in the germline V gene. J gave up 7 bases and V 6 bases, and 8 bases lay outside the gene matches. This CDR3 region has 14 residues. The origin of this receptor is an adult who was a healthcare worker with PCR-confirmed SARS-CoV-2 infection or an uninfected control (not recorded which). The chain employs TRBV7-3 and TRBJ2-1, with 8 bases identical to TRBD2. Sequences were derived from whole blood, sampled at baseline. CDR3 sequence reads: CASSPGGERNEQFF. The CDR3 DNA reads as TGTGCCAGCAGTCCGGGAGGGGAGAGGAATGAGCAGTTCTTC.